The present entry profiles one TCR beta chain with its context. Its specificity is not known. The PCR was carried out with 60 Vbeta primers and 13 Jbeta primers. Some clones are missing from TCRdb's copy, which holds only in-frame ones; the method was immunoSEQ multiplex PCR. This sample contains 60,000 to 75,000 clones. The record originates from a study of cytomegalovirus exposure and HLA in healthy donors. Study findings and constraints: An Asian-associated ancestry cluster reportedly showed fewer N-insertions than the approximately 700-donor mean in a later analysis.

The CDR3 contains 16 residues. Germline lookup yields CDR1 LGHNA and CDR2 YNFKEQ. With V trimmed by 1 base and J by 1 base, 7 bases remained unmatched. The gene calls are TRBV4-2 and TRBJ2-7, with 7 bases lining up with TRBD2. Sequenced material: PBMCs. This TCR came from a woman aged 25 to 39 in good health and CMV-seronegative. The CDR3 loop reads CASSQAYRRESYEQYF. The CDR3, as DNA: TGTGCCAGCAGCCAAGCTTACCGGCGGGAGTCCTACGAGCAGTACTTC.